These 7 T cell receptor beta chains share one sample of origin, sequenced in a study of radiation and T cells in renal cell carcinoma. Using immunoSEQ multiplex PCR, the repertoire was profiled, and TCRdb retains in-frame clones only, with some absent. The repertoire holds approximately 140,000 clones, with approximately 82% as singletons. Time point denoted: baseline pretreatment blood. Treatment meaning: 15 Gy SBRT to primary tumor, nephrectomy 4 weeks later. The input for sequencing was blood, taken from a patient whose treatment included radiotherapy and nephrectomy. The receptors come from a woman in her fifties or sixties with renal cell carcinoma.

The V gene is TRBV2, the J gene TRBJ2-1; 9 bases line up with TRBD1. V gave up 6 bases and J gave up 7 bases; unmatched junction bases: 10. This CDR3 comprises 15 residues. The V gene's germline CDR1 is SNHLY and CDR2 FYNNEI. The CDR3 region has the DNA TGTGCCAGCAGCCACCCCGGGACAGGGATGAATGAGCAGTTCTTC. Translating gives CASSHPGTGMNEQFF.

This rearrangement joins TRBV6-5 to TRBJ1-3; tentative D call: TRBD1 (5 bases). V was trimmed by 0 bases and J by 4 bases, leaving 7 bases between them. Germline assignment: CDR1 MNHEY and CDR2 SVGAGI. The CDR3 extends over 14 amino acids. The CDR3 spells CASSYSPGGNTIYF. The CDR3 DNA sequence: TGTGCCAGCAGTTACTCGCCAGGGGGAAACACCATATATTTT.

J is TRBJ2-5 and V is TRBV25-1, with 7 positions matching TRBD2. The CDR3 length is 15 residues. V lost 2 bases and J lost 1; bases outside the gene matches: 4. CDR1 and CDR2 (germline): MGHDK, SYGVNS. The CDR3 here is CASSEMGGVQETQYF. The CDR3 nucleotides are TGTGCCAGCAGTGAAATGGGGGGGGTCCAAGAGACCCAGTACTTC.

The V gene is TRBV25-1, the J gene TRBJ2-3; D uncertain. Per germline, CDR1 MGHDK and CDR2 SYGVNS. CDR3 size: 11 residues. V dropped 6 bases and J dropped 2 bases, with 3 bases sitting between them. CDR3 DNA sequence: TGTGCCAGCAGGAACACAGATACGCAGTATTTT. It codes for CASRNTDTQYF.

This sequence joins TRBV30 and TRBJ1-3, with D hard to call. The V gene's germline CDR1 is GTSNPN and CDR2 SVGIG (reference sequence). V lost 0 bases and J lost 0, with 12 bases in between. The CDR3 covers 16 residues. The CDR3 sequence is CAWSVVGRSSGNTIYF. DNA of the CDR3: TGTGCCTGGAGTGTAGTCGGGAGAAGCTCTGGAAACACCATATATTTT.

This rearrangement joins TRBV27 to TRBJ1-6, with TRBD1 matching over 9 bases. From germline, CDR1 is MNHEY and CDR2 SMNVEV (reference sequence). This CDR3 comprises 18 residues. V gave up 5 bases and J gave up 1 base; unmatched junction bases: 9. The chain's CDR3 is CASSLRGQGRSYNSPLHF. The CDR3 DNA is TGTGCCAGCAGTCTACGAGGACAGGGGAGATCCTATAATTCACCCCTCCACTTT.

This chain's CDR3 is CASSPGRATYEQYF. The CDR3 DNA follows: TGTGCCAGCAGCCCCGGACGGGCTACCTACGAGCAGTACTTC. V usage is TRBV7-9 and J usage is TRBJ2-7, with D unresolved. With 5 bases removed from V and 2 bases from J, the gap between germline ends came to 13 bases. This CDR3 spans 14 amino acids. From germline, CDR1 is SEHNR and CDR2 FQNEAQ (reference sequence). Based on the CDR3 plus reference TRBV7-9 and TRBJ2-7, the full variable domain is DTGVSQNPRHKITKRGQNVTFRCDPISEHNRLYWYRQTLGQGPEFLTYFQNEAQLEKSRLLSDRFSAERPKGSFSTLEIQRTEQGDSAMYLCASSPGRATYEQYFGPGTRLTVT.